Included here is one T cell receptor (beta chain) sequence, with context. The data stem from a study of blood T cell repertoires in COVID-19. Assay: immunoSEQ multiplex PCR; the TCRdb copy retains only in-frame clones and omits some. The sample holds roughly 84,000 clones; roughly 78% are singletons and the top ten take roughly a third. The sequence was collected from a man aged 55 to 70 with COVID-19, enrolled during active disease. Sequencing was carried out using peripheral blood.

The CDR3 DNA reads TGTGCCAGCAGTTACAGGCGGGGCTACGAGCAGTACTTC. Its protein is CASSYRRGYEQYF. This rearrangement joins TRBV6-5 to TRBJ2-7; D may be TRBD2 (6 bases). V lost 2 bases and J 3 bases, leaving 8 bases between the germline ends. The length of the CDR3 is 13 residues. CDR1 and CDR2 from the germline V gene are MNHEY and SVGAGI.